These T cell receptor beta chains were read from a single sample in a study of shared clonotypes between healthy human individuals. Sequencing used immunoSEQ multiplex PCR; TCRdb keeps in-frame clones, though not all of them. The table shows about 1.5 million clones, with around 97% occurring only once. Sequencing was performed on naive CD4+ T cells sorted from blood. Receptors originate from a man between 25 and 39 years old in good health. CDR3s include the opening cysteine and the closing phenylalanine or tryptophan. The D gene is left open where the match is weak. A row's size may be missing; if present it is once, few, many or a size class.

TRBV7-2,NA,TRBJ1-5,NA,CASSLARRQPQHF,TGTGCCAGCAGCTTAGCGCGACGGCAGCCCCAGCATTTT
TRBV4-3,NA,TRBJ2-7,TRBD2,CASSQAPGAGPSEQYF,TGCGCCAGCAGCCAAGCCCCGGGAGCGGGGCCCTCCGAGCAGTACTTC
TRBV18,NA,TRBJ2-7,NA,CASSPVTGSGAHEQYF,TGTGCCAGCTCACCCGTAACAGGGTCAGGCGCCCACGAGCAGTACTTC
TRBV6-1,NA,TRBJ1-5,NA,CASSDRLHSINQPQHF,TGTGCCAGCAGTGATCGTCTGCACTCCATTAATCAGCCCCAGCATTTT
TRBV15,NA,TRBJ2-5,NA,CATSRDSGPHQETQYF,TGTGCCACCAGCAGAGATTCCGGACCACACCAAGAGACCCAGTACTTC
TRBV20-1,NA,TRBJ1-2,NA,CSARNYGYTF,TGCAGTGCGAGGAATTATGGCTACACCTTC
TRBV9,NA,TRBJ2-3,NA,CASSVVDRNTDTQYF,TGTGCCAGCAGCGTAGTAGACAGAAACACAGATACGCAGTATTTT
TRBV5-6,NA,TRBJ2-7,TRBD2,CASSSVMLAVLSYEQYF,TGTGCCAGCAGCTCAGTCATGCTAGCGGTTCTCTCCTACGAGCAGTACTTC
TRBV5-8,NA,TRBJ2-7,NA,CASTRETFNYEQYF,TGTGCGAGTACCAGGGAGACTTTTAACTACGAGCAGTACTTC
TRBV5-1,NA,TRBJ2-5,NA,CASREGGQETQYF,TGCGCCAGCAGAGAAGGAGGCCAAGAGACCCAGTACTTC
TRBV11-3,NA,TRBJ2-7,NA,CASSQTGTYEQYF,TGTGCCAGCAGCCAGACAGGCACCTACGAGCAGTACTTC
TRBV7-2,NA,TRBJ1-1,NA,CASSSRVSSTEAFF,TGTGCCAGCAGCAGCAGGGTTAGCAGCACTGAAGCTTTCTTT
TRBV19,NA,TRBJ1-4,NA,CASSPTVTNEKLFF,TGTGCCAGTAGTCCCACAGTTACGAATGAAAAACTGTTTTTT
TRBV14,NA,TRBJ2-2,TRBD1,CASSQAGTGLTGELFF,TGTGCCAGCAGCCAAGCCGGGACAGGGTTGACCGGGGAGCTGTTTTTT
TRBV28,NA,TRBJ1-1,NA,CASSSPPRYEAFF,TGTGCCAGCAGTTCCCCTCCCCGGTATGAAGCTTTCTTT
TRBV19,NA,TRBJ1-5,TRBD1,CASSPDRDQPQHF,TGTGCCAGTAGTCCTGACAGGGATCAGCCCCAGCATTTT
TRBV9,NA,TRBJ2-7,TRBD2,CASSPTSGTYEQYF,TGTGCCAGCAGCCCGACTAGCGGGACGTACGAGCAGTACTTC
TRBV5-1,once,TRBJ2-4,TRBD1,CASSSGDRVIENIQYF,TGCGCCAGCAGCTCGGGGGACAGGGTTATAGAGAACATTCAGTACTTC
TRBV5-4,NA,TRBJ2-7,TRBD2,CASSLAAAGGYEQYF,TGTGCCAGCAGCTTGGCCGCAGCGGGGGGCTACGAGCAGTACTTC
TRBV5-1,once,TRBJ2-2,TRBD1,CASSSDRGGGELFF,TGCGCCAGCAGTTCGGACAGGGGCGGCGGGGAGCTGTTTTTT
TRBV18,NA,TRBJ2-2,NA,CASSPRGAPAGELFF,TGTGCCAGCTCACCAAGGGGGGCGCCTGCCGGGGAGCTGTTTTTT
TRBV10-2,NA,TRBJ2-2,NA,CASQPGGELFF,TGCGCCAGCCAGCCTGGAGGGGAGCTGTTTTTT
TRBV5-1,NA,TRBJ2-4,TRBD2,CASSSGTSGNIQYF,TGCGCCAGCAGCTCCGGGACTAGCGGGAACATTCAGTACTTC
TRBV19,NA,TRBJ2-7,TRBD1,CASSRDRLHSYEQYF,TGTGCCAGTAGTCGGGACAGGTTACACTCCTACGAGCAGTACTTC
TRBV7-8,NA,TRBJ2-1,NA,CASSYVHEQFF,TGTGCCAGCAGCTACGTCCATGAGCAGTTCTTC
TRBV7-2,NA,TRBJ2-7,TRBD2,CASSYSGGASYEQYF,TGTGCCAGCAGCTACAGCGGGGGGGCGTCCTACGAGCAGTACTTC
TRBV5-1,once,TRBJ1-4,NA,CASSFGGNGPNEKLFF,TGCGCCAGCAGCTTTGGGGGGAACGGACCAAATGAAAAACTGTTTTTT
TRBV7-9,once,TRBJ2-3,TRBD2,CASSFGGRGEADTQYF,TGTGCCAGCAGCTTTGGAGGTCGGGGGGAGGCAGATACGCAGTATTTT
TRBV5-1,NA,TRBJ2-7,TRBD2,CASSLEGTSGRNEQYF,TGCGCCAGCAGCTTGGAAGGGACTAGCGGGAGGAACGAGCAGTACTTC
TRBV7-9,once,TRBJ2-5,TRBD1,CASSRYRTGAQETQYF,TGTGCCAGCAGCCGTTATAGGACAGGGGCACAAGAGACCCAGTACTTC
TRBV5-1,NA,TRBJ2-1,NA,CASSLVRSGGDQPNEQFF,TGCGCCAGCAGCTTGGTAAGGTCAGGGGGGGACCAACCGAATGAGCAGTTCTTC
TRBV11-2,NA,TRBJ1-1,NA,CASSLVNSFLNTEAFF,TGTGCCAGCAGCTTAGTCAACAGCTTCCTGAACACTGAAGCTTTCTTT
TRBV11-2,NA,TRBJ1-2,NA,CASSLAPGSFYGYTF,TGTGCCAGCAGCTTAGCCCCTGGCAGCTTTTATGGCTACACCTTC
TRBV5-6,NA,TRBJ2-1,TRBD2,CASSLGTSGSYEQFF,TGTGCCAGCAGCTTGGGGACTAGCGGGAGTTATGAGCAGTTCTTC
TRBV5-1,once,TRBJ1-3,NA,CASSPHAVRQSSGNTIYF,TGCGCCAGCAGCCCCCATGCGGTCCGTCAAAGCTCTGGAAACACCATATATTTT
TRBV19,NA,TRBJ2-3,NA,CASSISQRNPTDTQYF,TGTGCCAGTAGTATATCTCAGCGGAATCCCACAGATACGCAGTATTTT
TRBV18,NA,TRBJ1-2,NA,CASSPDRSYGYTF,TGTGCCAGCTCACCGGACAGAAGCTATGGCTACACCTTC
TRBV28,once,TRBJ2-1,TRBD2,CASSKPGLAESYNEQFF,TGTGCCAGCAGTAAACCGGGACTAGCGGAATCCTACAATGAGCAGTTCTTC
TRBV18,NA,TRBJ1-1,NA,CASSPPSGMNTEAFF,TGTGCCAGCTCACCACCCTCGGGGATGAACACTGAAGCTTTCTTT
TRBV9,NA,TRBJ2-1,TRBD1,CASSVGGTENEQFF,TGTGCCAGCAGCGTAGGGGGGACAGAAAATGAGCAGTTCTTC
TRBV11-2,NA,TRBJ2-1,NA,CARSPDRVNEQFF,TGTGCCAGAAGTCCCGATAGGGTCAATGAGCAGTTCTTC
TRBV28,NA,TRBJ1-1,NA,CASRWIRGEAFF,TGTGCCAGCCGGTGGATCAGGGGCGAAGCTTTCTTT
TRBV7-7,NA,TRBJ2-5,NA,CASSYSRGETQYF,TGTGCTAGCAGCTACTCCCGCGGGGAGACCCAGTACTTC
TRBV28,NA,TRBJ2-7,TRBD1,CASRSGTANIEQYF,TGTGCCAGCCGCTCCGGGACAGCAAACATCGAGCAGTACTTC